The next 6 T cell receptor beta chains were all read from a single sample in a study of blood T cell repertoires in COVID-19. This table comes from immunoSEQ multiplex PCR, and its TCRdb copy is limited to in-frame clones, with some not included. The data show 140,000 to 150,000 clones, around 80% seen once. Material: peripheral blood. These receptors were obtained from an older man who had recovered from COVID-19.

The chain combines TRBV13 with TRBJ2-2; the match to TRBD2 covers 8 bases. Germline values: CDR1 PRHDT, CDR2 FYEKMQ (reference sequence). CDR3 length: 15 amino acids. Trimming took 5 bases from V and 6 from J; bases not matched to a gene: 8. CDR3 coding DNA: TGTGCCAGCAGCCAAGGACTAGCAATGGCCGGGGAGCTGTTTTTT. This gives the protein CASSQGLAMAGELFF. The variable domain in full, completed from reference TRBV13 and TRBJ2-2, reads AAGVIQSPRHLIKEKRETATLKCYPIPRHDTVYWYQQGPGQDPQFLISFYEKMQSDKGSIPDRFSAQQFSDYHSELNMSSLELGDSALYFCASSQGLAMAGELFFGEGSRLTVL.

The chain joins TRBV11-2 to TRBJ2-7; D possibly corresponds to TRBD2 (5 bases). V gave up 3 bases and J gave up 1 base, with 16 bases separating them. CDR3 length: 16 residues. Germline loops: CDR1 SGHAT, CDR2 FQNNGV. CDR3 sequence: CASSFEPEGESYEQYF. CDR3 nucleotide sequence: TGTGCCAGCAGCTTCGAGCCAGAGGGAGAGTCCTACGAGCAGTACTTC.

The chain joins TRBV7-2 to TRBJ1-6; tentatively, D is TRBD1 (6 bases). Trimming shortened V by 6 bases and J by 5 bases, and 14 bases separated the two germline ends. The CDR3 totals 15 residues. Per the germline V gene, CDR1 is SGHTA and CDR2 is FQGNSA. The CDR3 reads CASRWDIWDNSPLHF. The CDR3 nucleotides read TGTGCCAGCAGATGGGACATCTGGGATAATTCACCCCTCCACTTT.

This clone was found a few times. The CDR3 region is CATSRDDRGYNQPQHF. As DNA, the CDR3 is TGTGCCACCAGCAGAGATGACAGGGGTTACAATCAGCCCCAGCATTTT. The chain couples TRBV15 to TRBJ1-5; 8 bases fit TRBD1. After removal of 0 bases from V and 3 bases from J, the junction contained 4 bases not matched to a gene. Germline V lookup: CDR1 LNHNV, CDR2 YYDKDF (reference sequence). CDR3 length equals 16 residues.

The CDR3 DNA is TGCGCCAGCAGCCAAGGGTACAGGGGCCAATCCTACGAGCAGTACTTC. Translated: CASSQGYRGQSYEQYF. The chain employs TRBV4-3 and TRBJ2-7; 7 bases align to TRBD1. Germline V lookup: CDR1 LGHNA, CDR2 YSLEER. The CDR3 extends over 16 amino acids. V lost 1 base to trimming and J lost 1 base; unmatched junction nucleotides: 7.

The chain is built from TRBV2 and TRBJ1-2; the D gene is possibly TRBD1 (6 bases). Germline CDR1 is SNHLY and CDR2 is FYNNEI. The CDR3 spans 12 residues. Trimming took off 6 bases at V and 8 bases at J, with 13 bases between the two ends. DNA for the CDR3: TGTGCCAGCAGGGCTGGGGGCGAAGGCTACACCTTC. It is translated as CASRAGGEGYTF.